The clone carrying this T cell receptor beta chain has only a few counts. The data belong to a study of blood T cells in healthy people across ages. Trimming removed 3 bases from V and 4 bases from J, with 15 bases in between. The germline V gene encodes CDR1 SNHLY and CDR2 FYNNEI. The CDR3 is made up of 15 amino acids. A second roughly 6 to 11 cycle PCR used barcoded and J-beta primers. Every cDNA was tagged by a template-switch adaptor with 12 random nucleotides. TCRdb reprocessed the 5' RACE reads via MiXCR and lists one record per CDR3 protein. Of approximately 1.5 million distinct CDR3 sequences listed, roughly 43% were seen once; the top ten hold just over 4%. Drawn from each donor were ten milliliters of peripheral blood. Each sample yielded at least 5 micrograms of PBMC total RNA.

The chain employs TRBV2 and TRBJ1-1, with D hard to call. The sequence was collected from a woman younger than 35 in good health. The sequenced material came from blood. CDR3 nucleotides: TGTGCCAGCAGTGAGTCTCGTAGGCTTTCCACTGAAGCTTTCTTT. Its translation: CASSESRRLSTEAFF.